This T cell receptor (beta chain) came from a study of beta chain features in type 1 diabetes. Each donor gave one heparinised blood draw averaging around 120 mL. The whole isolated RNA underwent reverse transcription, so sequencing captured expressed TCRB transcripts. Produced via immunoSEQ multiplex PCR; TCRdb's table is partial and in-frame only. The sample has 860,000 or so clones; roughly 15% are singletons. Material: naive CD4+ T cells from blood. The receptor was derived from a woman aged 18-30 years in good health.

CDR3 bases: TGTGCCAGCAGCCTTCCAGGGGCGACCCACTACGAGCAGTACTTC. This translates into CASSLPGATHYEQYF. The chain joins TRBV28 to TRBJ2-7, with a weak D call TRBD1 (6 bases). CDR3 size: 15 residues. Germline V CDR1 and CDR2: MDHEN, SYDVKM. V lost 6 bases, J lost 3 bases, and 18 bases lay in between.